Below are 2 T cell receptor beta chains sequenced from a single sample in a study of CD8 T cells in Susac syndrome. Random-hexamer reverse transcription was applied to about 0.45 to 1 ug RNA. TCRdb processed the immunoSEQ multiplex PCR reads anew with MiXCR; each CDR3 protein has one entry. The data show some 180,000 distinct CDR3 sequences, just under 95% seen once. Sequencing used CD4+ T cells from PBMCs. All receptors come from a human donor in good health.

This clonotype was counted a few times. The chain carries TRBV28 and TRBJ2-7; D gene unclear. This CDR3 has 11 residues. Between the trimmed V and J ends, which lost 6 bases and 0 bases, there was a span of 3 bases. Germline CDR1 reads MDHEN; CDR2 reads SYDVKM. CDR3 DNA: TGTGCCAGCAGAAGCTCCTACGAGCAGTACTTC. Residues: CASRSSYEQYF.

This chain uses TRBV3-1 with TRBJ2-2, with TRBD2 identical over 9 bases. V dropped 5 bases and J dropped 5; count of bases not matched to a gene: 3. This CDR3 region has 14 residues. CDR1 LGHDT and CDR2 YNNKEL come from the germline V gene (reference sequence). The CDR3 here is CASSGTSWTGELFF. The DNA for the CDR3 is TGTGCCAGCAGCGGGACTAGCTGGACCGGGGAGCTGTTTTTT.